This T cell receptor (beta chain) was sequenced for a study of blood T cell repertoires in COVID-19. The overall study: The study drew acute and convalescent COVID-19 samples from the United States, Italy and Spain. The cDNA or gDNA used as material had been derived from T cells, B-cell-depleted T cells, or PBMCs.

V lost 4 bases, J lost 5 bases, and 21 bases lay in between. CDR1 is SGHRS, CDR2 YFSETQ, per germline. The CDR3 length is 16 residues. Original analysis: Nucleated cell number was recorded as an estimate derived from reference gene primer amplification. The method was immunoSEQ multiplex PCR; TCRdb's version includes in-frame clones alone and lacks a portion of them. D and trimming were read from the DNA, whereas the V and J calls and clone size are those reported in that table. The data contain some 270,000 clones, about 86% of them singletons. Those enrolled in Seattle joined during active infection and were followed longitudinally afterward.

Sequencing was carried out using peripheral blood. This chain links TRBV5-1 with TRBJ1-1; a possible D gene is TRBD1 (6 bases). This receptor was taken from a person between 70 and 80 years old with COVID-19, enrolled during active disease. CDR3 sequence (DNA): TGCGCCAGCAGCCTAGCCTCCTCGTCAGGGGAGACTGAAGCTTTCTTT. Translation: CASSLASSSGETEAFF. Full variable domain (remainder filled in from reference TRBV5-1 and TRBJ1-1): KAGVTQTPRYLIKTRGQQVTLSCSPISGHRSVSWYQQTPGQGLQFLFEYFSETQRNKGNFPGRFSGRQFSNSRSEMNVSTLELGDSALYLCASSLASSSGETEAFFGQGTRLTVV.